A selection of T cell receptor beta chains follows, all from one sample in a study of blood T cells in healthy people across ages. TCRdb fed the 5' RACE reads into MiXCR, producing one record per CDR3 protein. The sample records about a million distinct CDR3 sequences, 30% to 40% being singletons. Sequencing was done on a sample of blood. The receptors come from a young man in good health. Both conserved end residues are part of each CDR3. Each record gives: V gene, J gene, CDR3 protein.

TRBV28	TRBJ2-1	CASSSDRDPFGGSYNEQFF
TRBV12-3/TRBV12-4	TRBJ2-3	CASSVGLGSTDTQYF
TRBV4-1	TRBJ2-1	CASSQAQGRNEQFF
TRBV20-1	TRBJ1-2	CSAKGSRRDGYTF
TRBV6-5	TRBJ2-2	CASSWVEGTGELFF
TRBV20-1	TRBJ2-3	CSAVDIGTDTQYF
TRBV5-1	TRBJ2-2	CASSLGTSNTGELFF
TRBV27	TRBJ2-5	CASSLSGDGRNEQYF
TRBV2	TRBJ1-1	CASSHPRTGPNTEAFF
TRBV29-1	TRBJ1-1	CSVRAGYTEAFF
TRBV12-3/TRBV12-4	TRBJ1-1	CASSLVLGWGNTEAFF
TRBV5-1	TRBJ2-5	CASSHRDRQETQYF
TRBV27	TRBJ2-1	CASSARQGGVWGEYNEQFF
TRBV7-2	TRBJ1-2	CASSLEVGVYGYGYTF
TRBV4-2	TRBJ1-2	CTSSQESENYGYTF
TRBV4-3	TRBJ2-3	CASSQRAPSGVYTDTQYF
TRBV20-1	TRBJ2-7	CSAESTTGRHEQYF
TRBV10-3	TRBJ1-2	CAISESSVGYTF
TRBV10-3	TRBJ1-2	CAISESKNTRDGYTF
TRBV7-9	TRBJ1-4	CASSPRAGLSEKLFF
TRBV5-1	TRBJ1-5	CASSSTWVNQPQHF
TRBV20-1	TRBJ1-5	CSAIRDVGNQPQHF
TRBV9	TRBJ2-4	CAGSVQGGAAKNIQYF
TRBV4-1	TRBJ2-5	CASSQDGTSAETQYF
TRBV27	TRBJ1-2	CASSSRGATDPYGYTF
TRBV25-1	TRBJ2-2	CASSDYDNTGELFF
TRBV29-1	TRBJ2-7	CSVEDRGPLGRYEQYF
TRBV20-1	TRBJ2-7	CSARDARTGAYEQYF
TRBV25-1	TRBJ1-2	CASSEYAREGYTF
TRBV13	TRBJ2-1	CASSLAQAGYNEQFF
TRBV6-2/TRBV6-3	NA	CASSSLGTVTYEQYF
TRBV4-3	TRBJ1-2	CASSQELQGTVGGYTF
TRBV7-2	TRBJ2-7	CASSTPDSSYEQYF
TRBV6-5	TRBJ2-3	CASSYSPQGDTQYF
TRBV12-3/TRBV12-4	TRBJ1-5	CASSFDVSSGNQPQHF
TRBV9	TRBJ2-1	CASSVEVQGASEQFF
TRBV12-3/TRBV12-4	TRBJ2-5	CASSSPSRETQYF
TRBV18	TRBJ1-1	CASSSAGKENTEAFF
TRBV28	TRBJ1-2	CANSFGTGGYGYTF
TRBV4-2	TRBJ1-1	CASSQDLGQRNTEAFF
TRBV5-1	TRBJ2-1	CASSRSGLGSYKEQFF
TRBV12-3/TRBV12-4	TRBJ1-6	CASSRVFSDRTDSPLHF
TRBV24-1	TRBJ2-1	CATSDFPDRGYEQFF
TRBV7-2	TRBJ1-2	CASSSRDRDPGYTF
TRBV7-3	TRBJ1-5	CASSALRQSGNQPQHF
TRBV28	NA	CASSFFDSEQYF
TRBV21-1	TRBJ1-5	CATKRTGTQPQHF
TRBV20-1	TRBJ1-4	CSALNTELGEKLFF
TRBV27	TRBJ2-3	CASSLGGERYTQYF
TRBV18	TRBJ2-1	CASSPLGTGGNNEQFF